The clone carrying this TCR beta chain was seen ten or more times. Antigen: not known. Not a single patient had been given any form of treatment at any point before undergoing thyroid surgery. Original handling: CDR3 differences across clinicopathological groups were used to build a distant-metastasis classifier for papillary thyroid cancer. MiXCR was used by TCRdb to re-call the PCR reads. The V and J calls follow TCRdb's processing rather than the paper's. The profile shows roughly 71,000 clones, less than 20% of them singletons. The V gene lost 4 bases and the J gene lost 3 bases, with 11 bases spanning the gap. This CDR3 comprises 15 residues. CDR1 and CDR2 (germline): SGHRS, YFSETQ. These data come from a study of metastatic and nonmetastatic thyroid tumors. Study-level background: Both malignant and benign thyroid patients supplied peripheral blood and tumor or nodule tissue samples, across which the repertoires of these patients were then compared.

Points from the study as a whole: Versus benign nodules, malignant thyroid tumors reportedly had significantly higher TCR beta diversity, in blood and tumor.

Sequencing used blood. This chain uses TRBV5-1 with TRBJ2-6, with D uncertain. This clonotype originated in a female donor with papillary thyroid cancer or a benign thyroid nodule (not recorded which). Some clones in this sample may be carry-over from other donors' samples. The CDR3 sequence: CASSPPESGANVLTF. CDR3 DNA: TGCGCCAGCAGCCCTCCAGAGAGTGGGGCCAACGTCCTGACTTTC.